These 22 T cell receptor beta chains share one sample of origin, sequenced in a study of CD8 T cells in ankylosing spondylitis. General study findings and limits: Ankylosing spondylitis blood appeared to be characterized by a TCR beta motif of eight highly homologous variants.

From the 5' RACE reads, TCRdb called clonotypes with MiXCR, one entry per CDR3 protein. This table has 700,000 to 1,000,000 distinct CDR3 sequences, 12% appearing once. Their cognate antigens are unknown. The sample taken for sequencing was blood, either unsorted or a sorted T cell fraction (not recorded which). Receptor source: a male donor with ankylosing spondylitis.

This clonotype was observed a handful of times. The genes are TRBV20-1 and TRBJ2-2; the match to TRBD2 covers 10 bases. The CDR3 is made up of 14 amino acids. The ends lost 6 bases at V and 5 bases at J; junction bases unmatched: 6. Germline CDR1 is DFQATT and CDR2 is SNEGSKA (reference sequence). This CDR3 is CSADVAGGTGELFF. DNA of the CDR3: TGCAGTGCCGACGTAGCGGGGGGAACCGGGGAGCTGTTTTTT.

V is TRBV9 and J is TRBJ2-3; a weak D match, TRBD1 (5 bases). Germline V gene lookup returns CDR1 SGDLS and CDR2 YYNGEE. V lost 0 bases and J 4 bases, leaving 6 bases between the germline ends. The CDR3 length is 13 residues. Here the CDR3 reads CASSVGRADTQYF. The DNA of the CDR3 is TGTGCCAGCAGCGTAGGCAGGGCAGATACGCAGTATTTT.

At least ten counts were recorded for this clonotype. DNA of the CDR3: TGTGCCAGCAGTTACTCGAGAGGGACTGAGGAAAAACTGTTTTTT. It yields the protein CASSYSRGTEEKLFF. The chain is built from TRBV6-5 and TRBJ1-4; D possibly corresponds to TRBD1 (5 bases). Germline CDR1 and CDR2: MNHEY and SVGAGI. The CDR3 has 15 residues. Trimming removed 0 bases from V and 8 bases from J, with 13 bases in between.

There are a few counts of this clonotype. The V gene is TRBV20-1, the J gene TRBJ1-2, with 7 positions matching TRBD1. Germline V CDR1 and CDR2: DFQATT, SNEGSKA (reference sequence). CDR3 size: 13 residues. The junction had 4 bases not matched to a gene; V was cut back by 4 bases and J by 2 bases. In DNA form, the CDR3 reads TGCAGTGCTACCACGACAGGGAACTATGGCTACACCTTC. This codes for CSATTTGNYGYTF.

This clonotype has just a few counts. V is TRBV6-1 and J is TRBJ2-3, with 8 bases identical to TRBD1. Germline trimming cut 5 bases from V and 4 bases from J; bases unmatched to any gene: 8. Germline-derived CDR1 and CDR2 are MNHNS and SASEGT. This CDR3 is 15 amino acids long. CDR3 sequence: CASSIWTGRPDTQYF. DNA for the CDR3: TGTGCCAGCAGTATATGGACAGGGAGGCCAGATACGCAGTATTTT.

In DNA form, the CDR3 reads TGTGCCAGCAGCTTAAAATTGACAGGGCGAGAGACCCAGTACTTC. Encoded protein: CASSLKLTGRETQYF. The chain carries TRBV5-6 and TRBJ2-5; 7 bases line up with TRBD1. The V segment lost 2 bases and the J segment 4 bases; nucleotides outside the gene matches: 8. The length of the CDR3 is 15 residues. Germline CDR1 reads SGHDT; CDR2 reads YYEEEE.

This clonotype is a singleton in its sample. This chain uses TRBV6-1 with TRBJ1-1; no clear D gene. The CDR3 is 10 residues long. CDR1 and CDR2 from the germline V gene are MNHNS and SASEGT. V gave up 6 bases and J gave up 7 bases, with 6 bases separating them. The CDR3 spells CASRVNEAFF. The DNA of the CDR3 is TGTGCCAGCAGAGTAAATGAAGCTTTCTTT.

The rearrangement joins TRBV5-1 to TRBJ2-7, with D perhaps matching TRBD2 (7 bases). CDR1 and CDR2 from the germline V gene are SGHRS and YFSETQ. This CDR3 has 16 amino acids. Trimming left V 4 bases short and J 3 bases short, with 20 bases between. The CDR3 region is CASSPRIGGGGYEQYF. CDR3 in DNA: TGCGCCAGCAGCCCCCGGATAGGAGGGGGGGGCTACGAGCAGTACTTC. Variable domain in full (rest from reference TRBV5-1 and TRBJ2-7): KAGVTQTPRYLIKTRGQQVTLSCSPISGHRSVSWYQQTPGQGLQFLFEYFSETQRNKGNFPGRFSGRQFSNSRSEMNVSTLELGDSALYLCASSPRIGGGGYEQYFGPGTRLTVT.

This clonotype was counted at least ten times. V is TRBV9 and J is TRBJ1-3; no clear D. Deletions cut 1 base from V and 0 bases from J, with 5 bases between. Germline V gene data show CDR1 as SGDLS and CDR2 as YYNGEE. The CDR3 is 14 residues long. The CDR3 loop is CASSVQSSGNTIYF. CDR3 nucleotide sequence: TGTGCCAGCAGCGTACAAAGCTCTGGAAACACCATATATTTT.

The chain uses TRBV16 and TRBJ2-7, with 9 nucleotides matching TRBD1. CDR1 and CDR2 (germline): KGHSY, FQNENV. The CDR3 spans 16 residues. V was clipped by 4 bases and J by 0 bases; unmatched bases: 7. The CDR3 loop reads CASSPVTGGASYEQYF. CDR3 nucleotide sequence: TGTGCCAGCAGCCCAGTTACAGGGGGCGCCTCCTACGAGCAGTACTTC. Variable domain in full (rest from reference TRBV16 and TRBJ2-7): GEEVAQTPKHLVRGEGQKAKLYCAPIKGHSYVFWYQQVLKNEFKFLISFQNENVFDETGMPKERFSAKCLPNSPCSLEIQATKLEDSAVYFCASSPVTGGASYEQYFGPGTRLTVT.

This clonotype was counted ten times or more. The gene calls are TRBV12-3 or TRBV12-4 and TRBJ1-6; a weak D match, TRBD1 (6 bases). The CDR3 sequence is 14 residues long. The V and J ends lost 7 bases and 10 bases respectively, with 17 bases between them. CDR3 residues: CASTQIRGGSPLHF. The DNA of the CDR3 is TGTGCCAGCACCCAAATCAGGGGTGGGTCACCCCTCCACTTT.

This clonotype was seen more than once but under ten times. The chain is built from TRBV28 and TRBJ2-7; D may match TRBD1 or TRBD2 (5 bases each). Trimming removed 5 bases from V and 3 bases from J, with 20 bases in between. The germline V gene encodes CDR1 MDHEN and CDR2 SYDVKM. The CDR3 totals 16 residues. The CDR3 reads CASSPNGRGGRYEQYF. The CDR3 bases are TGTGCCAGCAGTCCTAACGGAAGGGGCGGGCGCTACGAGCAGTACTTC. Together with reference TRBV28 and TRBJ2-7, the CDR3 gives the full variable domain: DVKVTQSSRYLVKRTGEKVFLECVQDMDHENMFWYRQDPGLGLRLIYFSYDVKMKEKGDIPEGYSVSREKKERFSLILESASTNQTSMYLCASSPNGRGGRYEQYFGPGTRLTVT.

There are a few counts of this clonotype. The chain links TRBV7-2 to TRBJ1-5; no clear D gene. Germline lookup yields CDR1 SGHTA and CDR2 FQGNSA. This CDR3 region has 14 residues. V was shortened by 5 bases and J by 0 bases, with 8 bases between the two germline ends. The CDR3 region has the DNA TGTGCCAGCAGCAACCGCCCTAGCAATCAGCCCCAGCATTTT. It specifies CASSNRPSNQPQHF.

The chain recombines TRBV4-1 with TRBJ2-7; the D is unclear. V shed 1 base and J shed 5 bases, with 12 bases lying between them. This CDR3 contains 14 residues. The germline CDR1 and CDR2 sequences are MGHRA and YSYEKL. This CDR3 reads CASSQAFQVDEQYF. The CDR3 DNA follows: TGCGCCAGCAGCCAAGCGTTCCAGGTTGACGAGCAGTACTTC.

Only a few counts were recorded for this clonotype. The chain uses TRBV12-3 or TRBV12-4 and TRBJ2-3; 11 bases are a match to TRBD2. The CDR3 spans 17 residues. V lost 5 bases, J lost 4 bases, and 11 bases stayed unmatched. CDR3 nucleotides: TGTGCCAGCAGTATGTCTCGACTAGCGGGGAGCGCAGATACGCAGTATTTT. It codes for CASSMSRLAGSADTQYF.

This clonotype came up a few times. This rearrangement joins TRBV5-4 to TRBJ2-7, with 7 nucleotides matching TRBD1. Losses at the gene ends were 1 base for V and 3 bases for J; bases not matched to a gene: 7. CDR3 size: 15 residues. The V gene's germline CDR1 is SGHNT and CDR2 YYREEE (reference sequence). This chain's CDR3 is CASSLSGQVGYEQYF. CDR3 bases: TGTGCCAGCAGCTTGTCAGGACAGGTAGGCTACGAGCAGTACTTC.

This clonotype was counted a single time. The chain carries TRBV7-8 and TRBJ1-1, with D unclear. This CDR3 region has 13 residues. Trimming pared 5 bases from V and 6 bases from J, leaving 13 bases between. Germline V gene data show CDR1 as SGHVS and CDR2 as FQNEAQ. The DNA of the CDR3 is TGTGCCAGCAGCCGTTCGAATGGGGCTGAAGCTTTCTTT. This translates into CASSRSNGAEAFF. Based on the CDR3 plus reference TRBV7-8 and TRBJ1-1, the full variable domain is GAGVSQSPRYKVAKRGQDVALRCDPISGHVSLFWYQQALGQGPEFLTYFQNEAQLDKSGLPSDRFFAERPEGSVSTLKIQRTQQEDSAVYLCASSRSNGAEAFFGQGTRLTVV.

This clonotype came up a few times. This chain uses TRBV20-1 with TRBJ1-6; 9 nucleotides line up with TRBD1. Trimming at V came to 5 bases and at J to 9 bases, leaving 5 bases not matched to a gene. Germline assignment: CDR1 DFQATT and CDR2 SNEGSKA (reference sequence). The CDR3 is 13 amino acids. The CDR3 DNA is TGCAGTGCTTCGGGACAGGGAGCTTCACCCCTCCACTTT. Protein sequence: CSASGQGASPLHF.

This clonotype was counted ten times or more. The gene calls are TRBV20-1 and TRBJ1-6; D not resolved. Germline V gene sequence: CDR1 DFQATT, CDR2 SNEGSKA (reference sequence). V gave up 5 bases and J gave up 3 bases, with 8 bases separating them. The CDR3 consists of 13 residues. The CDR3 protein is CSARPNYNSPLHF. CDR3 sequence (DNA): TGCAGTGCTCGCCCCAACTATAATTCACCCCTCCACTTT.

This clonotype was observed a few times. The genes are TRBV12-3 or TRBV12-4 and TRBJ2-7, with a tentative D call TRBD2 (6 bases). The V end was cut by 1 base, the J end by 5 bases, with 9 bases between. This CDR3 region has 13 residues. The CDR3 nucleotides read TGTGCCAGCAGTTTAGTTCGGGGGAACGAGCAGTACTTC. Translating it yields CASSLVRGNEQYF.

The table lists this clonotype with many counts. This sequence joins TRBV18 and TRBJ2-1; no reliable D call. The CDR3 spans 14 residues. Germline V gene lookup returns CDR1 KGHSH and CDR2 LQKENI. Between the trimmed V and J ends, which lost 3 bases and 3 bases, there was a span of 9 bases. The CDR3: CASSPSRLYNEQFF. As DNA, the CDR3 is TGTGCCAGCTCACCTTCCAGACTCTACAATGAGCAGTTCTTC.

This clonotype was seen more than once but under ten times. V usage is TRBV18 and J usage is TRBJ1-1; D is unresolved. The V gene lost 8 bases and the J gene lost 0 bases, with 10 bases spanning the gap. This CDR3 comprises 13 residues. CDR1 is KGHSH and CDR2 is LQKENI in the germline V gene. The CDR3 coding sequence is TGTGCCAGCCCCACGGGGATGAACACTGAAGCTTTCTTT. Its translation: CASPTGMNTEAFF.